This TCR beta chain originates from a study of hypomethylating agent response in myelodysplastic syndrome. General study results and limits: After treatment, novel clonotypes emerged more in responders, contracted ones more in non-responders.

Remarks on this clone: Its antigen is as yet unknown.

This CDR3 spans 15 amino acids. Trimming pared 6 bases from V and 4 bases from J, leaving 16 bases between. Using immunoSEQ multiplex PCR, the repertoire was profiled, and TCRdb retains in-frame clones only, with some absent. This sample carries over 1,500 clones, about 86% of them seen once, and the ten largest clones take approximately 5.5%. Sequences were derived from bone marrow, sampled before or after starting hypomethylating agent treatment for myelodysplastic syndrome (not recorded which). The TCR sequence derives from a human donor with myelodysplastic syndrome. This chain uses TRBV23-1 with TRBJ1-5; D ambiguous. TRBV23-1 is an open reading frame whose function is uncertain. The CDR3 bases are TGCGCCAGCAGGACGAATCGGGGTGATAATCAGCCCCAGCATTTT. Its translation is CASRTNRGDNQPQHF.